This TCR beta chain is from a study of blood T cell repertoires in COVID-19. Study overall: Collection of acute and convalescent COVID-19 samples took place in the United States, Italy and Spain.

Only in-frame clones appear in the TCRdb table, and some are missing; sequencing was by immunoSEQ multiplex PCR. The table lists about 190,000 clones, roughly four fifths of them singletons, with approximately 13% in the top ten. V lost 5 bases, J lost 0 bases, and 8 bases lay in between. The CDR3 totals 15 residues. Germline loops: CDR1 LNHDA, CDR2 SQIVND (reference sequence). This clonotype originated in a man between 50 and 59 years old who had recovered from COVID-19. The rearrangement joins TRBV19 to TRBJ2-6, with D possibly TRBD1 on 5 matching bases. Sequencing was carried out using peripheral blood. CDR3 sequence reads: CASSPRGSGANVLTF. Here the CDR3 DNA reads TGTGCCAGTAGTCCAAGGGGCTCTGGGGCCAACGTCCTGACTTTC.